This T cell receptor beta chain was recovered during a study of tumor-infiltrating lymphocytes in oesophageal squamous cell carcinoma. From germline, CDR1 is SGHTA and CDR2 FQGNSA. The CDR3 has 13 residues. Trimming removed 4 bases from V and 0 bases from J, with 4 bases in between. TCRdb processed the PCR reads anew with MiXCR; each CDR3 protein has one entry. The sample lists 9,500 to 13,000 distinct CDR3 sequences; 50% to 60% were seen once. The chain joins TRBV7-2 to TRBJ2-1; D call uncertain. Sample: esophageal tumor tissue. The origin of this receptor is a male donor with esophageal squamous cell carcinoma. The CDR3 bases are TGTGCCAGCAGCTCAGGCTCCTACAATGAGCAGTTCTTC. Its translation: CASSSGSYNEQFF.